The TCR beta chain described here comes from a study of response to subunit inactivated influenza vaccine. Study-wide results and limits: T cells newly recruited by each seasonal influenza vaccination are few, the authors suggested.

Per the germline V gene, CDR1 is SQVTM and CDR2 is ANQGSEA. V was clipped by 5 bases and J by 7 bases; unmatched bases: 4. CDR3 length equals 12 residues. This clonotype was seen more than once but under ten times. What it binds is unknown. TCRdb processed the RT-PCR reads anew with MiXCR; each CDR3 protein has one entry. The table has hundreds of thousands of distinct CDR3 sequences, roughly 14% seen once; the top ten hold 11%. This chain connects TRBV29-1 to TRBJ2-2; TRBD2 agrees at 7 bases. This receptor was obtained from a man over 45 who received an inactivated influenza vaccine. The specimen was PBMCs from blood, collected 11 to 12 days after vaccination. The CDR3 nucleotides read TGCAGCGTTCGGGCGGGAGTCGGGGAGCTGTTTTTT. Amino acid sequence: CSVRAGVGELFF.